The clone carrying this T cell receptor (beta chain) appeared a few times. What it recognizes is unknown. This sample stems from a study of blood T cells in healthy people across ages. Overall study results and limits: Both higher diversity and more naive CD4+ cells marked long-lived donors when set against aged donors. A roughly linear age-dependent decrease characterized TCR beta diversity per million T cells.

A second PCR, run for about 7 to 11 cycles, used a sample-barcoded 5' primer plus a J-beta primer mix. TCRdb reprocessed the 5' RACE reads via MiXCR and lists one record per CDR3 protein. Here the sample spans roughly 680,000 distinct CDR3 sequences, under 65% being singletons. Germline assignment: CDR1 DFQATT and CDR2 SNEGSKA (reference sequence). Trimming stripped 3 bases from V and 5 bases from J, with 14 bases between. The CDR3 extends over 14 amino acids. The origin of this receptor is a woman older than 75 in good health. Sequencing was carried out using blood. The chain is built from TRBV20-1 and TRBJ2-1, with D unresolved. The CDR3 reads CSARQASLNNEQFF. DNA of the CDR3: TGCAGTGCTAGGCAGGCGTCGCTAAACAATGAGCAGTTCTTC.